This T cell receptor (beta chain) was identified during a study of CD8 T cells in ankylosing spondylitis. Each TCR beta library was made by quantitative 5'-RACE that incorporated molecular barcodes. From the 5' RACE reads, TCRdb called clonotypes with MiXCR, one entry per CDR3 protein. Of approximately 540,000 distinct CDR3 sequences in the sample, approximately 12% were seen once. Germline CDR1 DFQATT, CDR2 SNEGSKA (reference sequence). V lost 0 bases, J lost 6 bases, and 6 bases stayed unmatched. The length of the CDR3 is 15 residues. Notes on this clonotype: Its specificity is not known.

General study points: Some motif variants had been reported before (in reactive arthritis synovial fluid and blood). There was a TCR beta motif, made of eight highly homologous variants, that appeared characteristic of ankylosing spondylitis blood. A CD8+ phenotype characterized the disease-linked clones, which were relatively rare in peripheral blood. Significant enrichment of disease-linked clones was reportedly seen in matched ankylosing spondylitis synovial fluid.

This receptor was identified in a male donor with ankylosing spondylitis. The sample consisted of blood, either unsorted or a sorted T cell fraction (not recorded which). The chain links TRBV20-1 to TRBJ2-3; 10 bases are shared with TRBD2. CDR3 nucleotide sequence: TGCAGTGCTAGAGAGTCTAGCGGGAGAGGGGATACGCAGTATTTT. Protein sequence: CSARESSGRGDTQYF.